This T cell receptor (beta chain) is from a study of blood T cell repertoires in COVID-19. Study summary: From the United States, Italy and Spain came samples of acute and convalescent COVID-19. T cells, B-cell-depleted T cells, or PBMCs provided the cDNA or gDNA that served as material.

Deletions cut 7 bases from V and 5 bases from J, with 12 bases between. This CDR3 has 12 amino acids. Germline assignment: CDR1 MNHEY and CDR2 SMNVEV (reference sequence). How the authors handled the data: Amplification of reference gene primers provided the estimated nucleated cell counts. TCRdb's copy holds only in-frame clones and misses some; the assay was immunoSEQ multiplex PCR. D and trimming were read from the DNA, whereas the V and J calls and clone size are those reported in that table. The sample includes around 200,000 clones, around 88% of them seen just once. The sequencing sample was made of peripheral blood. This chain joins TRBV27 and TRBJ2-7; D may be TRBD2 (6 bases). The source of this sequence is a woman between 45 and 65 years old with acute or convalescent COVID-19. CDR3: CASKGLGDEQYF. The CDR3 bases are TGTGCCAGCAAGGGACTGGGTGACGAGCAGTACTTC.